This TCR beta chain emerged from a study of blood T cell repertoires in COVID-19. At the level of the study: Material from acute and convalescent COVID-19 was sourced from the United States, Italy and Spain. Sample material is recorded as cDNA or gDNA derived from T cells, B-cell-depleted T cells, or PBMCs.

As originally analysed: Nucleated cell counts were estimated from reference gene primer amplification. Sequenced by immunoSEQ multiplex PCR; TCRdb stores in-frame clones only, minus some. D and trimming come from the DNA, and the V and J calls and clone size come from that table. The data show approximately 140,000 clones, 84% seen once. The sample comprised peripheral blood. The receptor comes from a man in his 70s with acute or convalescent COVID-19.

CDR3: CASSLGPGLATYEQYF. DNA for the CDR3: TGCGCCAGCAGCTTGGGCCCGGGACTAGCTACTTACGAGCAGTACTTC. This chain joins TRBV5-1 and TRBJ2-7, with 9 bases identical to TRBD2. Unmatched junction bases numbered 8, after V lost 0 bases and J lost 4 bases. Germline assignment: CDR1 SGHRS and CDR2 YFSETQ. The CDR3 has 16 amino acids.